Presented here are 8 T cell receptor beta chains from one specimen sequenced in a study of blood T cell repertoires in COVID-19 (TCRdb year 2020). Receptor amplification or capture employed the immunoSEQ multiplex PCR assay. The source is immuneACCESS, and TCRdb retained only in-frame sequences with V and J called. Part of the clones is not carried over; for the studies checked, unresolved V genes explain less than half of this, and the remainder is unexplained. In this sample the table shows approximately 160,000 clones, almost 85% of which occur a single time. The leading ten clones occupy roughly 8% of the sample. Sequencing was done on a sample of peripheral blood. These receptors came from a man aged 40-49 years who had recovered from COVID-19.

A single count supports this clone. The CDR3 DNA follows: TGCGCCAGCAGCCAAGAGGGTACAGTGAATAATGAAAAACTGTTTTTT. Its translation is CASSQEGTVNNEKLFF. The chain recombines TRBV4-1 with TRBJ1-4, with D uncertain. Trimming took 0 bases from V and 4 from J, leaving 12 bases between them. The germline gives CDR1 MGHRA, CDR2 YSYEKL. The CDR3 length is 16 residues.

The chain has TRBV3-1 (or the pseudogene TRBV3-2) and TRBJ1-1; TRBD1 matches 7 bases. CDR3 size: 15 residues. V trimming: 3 bases; J trimming: 3 bases; junction bases outside the gene matches: 7. Germline V gene data show CDR1 as LGHDT and CDR2 as YNNKEL (reference sequence). The CDR3 nucleotides are TGTGCCAGCAGCCAGGAACAGGGGCCGTACACTGAAGCTTTCTTT. Its translation: CASSQEQGPYTEAFF.

The CDR3 here is CASSTRDIPEAFF. The CDR3 bases are TGTGCCAGCAGCACTCGGGACATTCCAGAAGCTTTCTTT. The chain joins TRBV5-4 to TRBJ1-1; weak D call: TRBD1 (6 bases). In germline, CDR1 is SGHNT, CDR2 YYREEE (reference sequence). The CDR3 covers 13 residues. Trimming left V 4 bases short and J 8 bases short, with 15 bases between. The whole variable domain, remainder taken from reference TRBV5-4 and TRBJ1-1, is ETGVTQSPTHLIKTRGQQVTLRCSSQSGHNTVSWYQQALGQGPQFIFQYYREEENGRGNFPPRFSGLQFPNYSSELNVNALELDDSALYLCASSTRDIPEAFFGQGTRLTVV.

The rearrangement joins TRBV3-1 (or the pseudogene TRBV3-2) to TRBJ1-4, with D possibly matching TRBD1 (6 bases). Per germline, CDR1 LGHDT and CDR2 YNNKEL (reference sequence). There are 15 residues in the CDR3. V was cut by 3 bases and J by 8 bases, with 16 bases left in between. CDR3 nucleotides: TGTGCCAGCAGCCAGTACAGGGCGACGGCGGAAAAACTGTTTTTT. The encoded protein is CASSQYRATAEKLFF.

The V and J genes are TRBV5-6 and TRBJ2-1; D remains unclear. Trimming took off 0 bases at V and 5 bases at J, with 6 bases between the two ends. Germline V gives CDR1 SGHDT, CDR2 YYEEEE. This CDR3 has 13 residues. The CDR3 coding sequence is TGTGCCAGCAGCTTGGACTTCAACAATGAGCAGTTCTTC. Amino acids: CASSLDFNNEQFF.

This chain uses TRBV28 with TRBJ1-2; TRBD1 might be the D (6 bases). The V and J ends lost 6 bases and 1 base respectively, with 9 bases between them. The germline V gene has CDR1 MDHEN and CDR2 SYDVKM. The CDR3 is made up of 13 amino acids. The CDR3 DNA is TGTGCCAGCAGACAGGGTCTTAACTATGGCTACACCTTC. Its translation: CASRQGLNYGYTF.

The V call is TRBV5-4, the J call TRBJ2-7; TRBD2 is a possible D gene (7 bases). The V and J ends lost 4 bases and 1 base respectively, with 12 bases between them. The V gene's germline CDR1 is SGHNT and CDR2 YYREEE (reference sequence). CDR3 length: 14 amino acids. The CDR3 bases are TGTGCCAGCAGCCCGGGGGGCAAATCCTACGAGCAGTACTTC. This sequence encodes CASSPGGKSYEQYF.

The rearrangement joins TRBV5-1 to TRBJ2-7; TRBD1 is a possible D gene (5 bases). Germline CDR1 SGHRS, CDR2 YFSETQ. Deletions cut 0 bases from V and 5 bases from J, with 12 bases between. The CDR3 totals 14 residues. CDR3 in amino acids: CASSLAPGMDEQYF. The CDR3 DNA is TGCGCCAGCAGCTTGGCCCCAGGGATGGACGAGCAGTACTTC.